The rows below give T cell receptor beta chains drawn from one sample of a study of vaccination and CD4 T cells after COVID-19. Antigens of these TCRs are unknown. TCRdb passed the PCR reads through MiXCR, listing each CDR3 protein once. The table shows about 21,000 distinct CDR3 sequences, with around 60% occurring only once. The sequencing input was CD4+ T cells from blood, cultured in vitro. The receptors were sampled from a human donor who had recovered from COVID-19. Both conserved end residues are part of each CDR3. A D gene is named only where the DNA matches it firmly. Only some rows state a clone size, as once, few, many or a class for expanded clones.

clone_size	v_call	d_call	cdr3_length	j_call	cdr3_nt	cdr3_aa
few	TRBV7-3	TRBD2	15	TRBJ2-3	TGTGCCAGCAGCTATCGACTAGCCGGTGCAGATACGCAGTATTTT	CASSYRLAGADTQYF
NA	TRBV18	NA	16	TRBJ1-2	TGTGCCAGCTCACCGGGACGACTAAGCCCTAACTATGGCTACACCTTC	CASSPGRLSPNYGYTF
few	TRBV11-3	NA	14	TRBJ2-7	TGTGCCAGCAGCTTATTTGTCAGCTCCTACGAGCAGTACTTC	CASSLFVSSYEQYF
few	TRBV20-1	TRBD2	14	TRBJ2-5	TGCAGTGCTATTTTCGGGAGGACCCAAGAGACCCAGTACTTC	CSAIFGRTQETQYF
NA	TRBV20-1	NA	12	TRBJ2-1	TGCAGTGCTAGGGTGGCGCTGAAAGAGCAGTTCTTC	CSARVALKEQFF
NA	TRBV30	NA	13	TRBJ1-6	TGTGCCTGGAAGGACACCCAACATTCACCCCTCCACTTT	CAWKDTQHSPLHF
NA	TRBV27	TRBD1	14	TRBJ2-3	TGTGCCAGCATGCGGACAGGGAGAGCAGATACGCAGTATTTT	CASMRTGRADTQYF
once	TRBV5-1	TRBD2	14	TRBJ2-5	TGCGCCAGCACGGCTAGCGGGAGGGGCGAGACCCAGTACTTC	CASTASGRGETQYF
NA	TRBV6-5	NA	15	TRBJ2-7	TGTGCCAGCAGTTACCCCCCAGGGACCCTAGACGAGCAGTACTTC	CASSYPPGTLDEQYF
NA	TRBV20-1	TRBD2	17	TRBJ2-3	TGCAGTGCTAGAAGAGGACTAGCGGGGGGGGTCACAGATACGCAGTATTTT	CSARRGLAGGVTDTQYF
NA	TRBV7-2	NA	12	TRBJ1-5	TGTGCCAGCAGCTTAGAACTTCAGCCCCAGCATTTT	CASSLELQPQHF
NA	TRBV23-1	TRBD2	18	TRBJ2-1	TGCGCCAGCAGTCAAGAGGCACAGACTAGCGGGAGTTTTCATGAGCAGTTCTTC	CASSQEAQTSGSFHEQFF
NA	TRBV5-1	NA	14	TRBJ2-5	TGCGCCAGCAGCTTCCAGGGAAGTTCAGAGACCCAGTACTTC	CASSFQGSSETQYF
NA	TRBV11-3	NA	14	TRBJ1-2	TGTGCCAGCAGCATCGACTCAGGAGACTATGGCTACACCTTC	CASSIDSGDYGYTF
few	TRBV6-1	NA	13	TRBJ2-6	TGTGCCAGCAGCCTCTCTGGGGCCAACGTCCTGACTTTC	CASSLSGANVLTF
few	TRBV19	TRBD2	15	TRBJ2-7	TGTGCCAGTGAAGGGATTTATAGCGGGGGCTACGAGCAGTACTTC	CASEGIYSGGYEQYF
NA	TRBV12-3/TRBV12-4	TRBD1	16	TRBJ1-2	TGTGCCAGCAGCCAAGGACAGGCCGCTACTTACTATGGCTACACCTTC	CASSQGQAATYYGYTF
few	TRBV20-1	NA	15	TRBJ1-1	TGCAGTGCTAGAGATTCCGGTCCCCTTCACACTGAAGCTTTCTTT	CSARDSGPLHTEAFF
few	TRBV20-1	NA	10	TRBJ1-5	TGCAGTGTGGGGGATCAGCCCCAGCATTTT	CSVGDQPQHF
NA	TRBV11-3	NA	13	TRBJ1-6	TGTGCCAGCAGCCCCGTCGATAATTCACCCCTCCACTTT	CASSPVDNSPLHF
NA	TRBV7-9	TRBD1	15	TRBJ2-2	TGTGCCAGCAGCTGGCAGGGGGCGAACACCGGGGAGCTGTTTTTT	CASSWQGANTGELFF
few	TRBV2	NA	11	TRBJ1-1	TGTGCCAGCGGAGAGAACACTGAAGCTTTCTTT	CASGENTEAFF
NA	TRBV6-5	NA	13	TRBJ2-7	TGTGCCAGCAGTTACAGAGTCACCTACGAGCAGTACTTC	CASSYRVTYEQYF
NA	TRBV4-2	NA	12	TRBJ1-2	TGTGCCAGCAGTGCAATGAACTATGGCTACACCTTC	CASSAMNYGYTF
NA	TRBV5-1	NA	12	TRBJ1-2	TGCGCCAGCAGTTCTATGAGGAATGGCTACACCTTC	CASSSMRNGYTF
few	TRBV7-2	NA	15	TRBJ1-1	TGTGCCAGCAGCTCAGGACTCTCGGGGAACACTGAAGCTTTCTTT	CASSSGLSGNTEAFF
once	TRBV15	NA	16	TRBJ2-6	TGTGCCACCAGCCCGGGACACGTCTCTGGGGCCAACGTCCTGACTTTC	CATSPGHVSGANVLTF
NA	TRBV7-6	TRBD1	15	TRBJ1-3	TGTGCCAGCAGCTTAACAGGGGGATCTGGAAACACCATATATTTT	CASSLTGGSGNTIYF
NA	TRBV6-5	NA	14	TRBJ2-6	TGTGCCAGCAGTTACTCGATTAGGGCCAACGTCCTGACTTTC	CASSYSIRANVLTF
NA	TRBV6-1	NA	12	TRBJ2-1	TGTGCAGCAGAGGCGTCCGACAATGAGCAGTTCTTC	CAAEASDNEQFF
NA	TRBV15	TRBD2	14	TRBJ2-7	TGTGCCACCAGCAGAAACTCAGCGGGAAGCGAGCAGTACTTC	CATSRNSAGSEQYF
NA	TRBV2	NA	14	TRBJ1-1	TGTGCCAGCCGGGGGGGACATTTAAACACTGAAGCTTTCTTT	CASRGGHLNTEAFF
NA	TRBV7-2	NA	13	TRBJ2-7	TGTGCCAGCAGCCGTCATCCATCAAGCGAGCAGTACTTC	CASSRHPSSEQYF
NA	TRBV7-2	NA	14	TRBJ2-1	TGTGCCAGCAGCCTACGCACGGCCTACAATGAGCAGTTCTTC	CASSLRTAYNEQFF
few	TRBV19	TRBD1	13	TRBJ1-5	TGTGCCAGTAGCACTCAGGGGGATCAGCCCCAGCATTTT	CASSTQGDQPQHF
NA	TRBV5-1	NA	15	TRBJ1-5	TGCGCCAGCAGCTTGACTGGGGAATTGGGTCAGCCCCAGCATTTT	CASSLTGELGQPQHF
NA	TRBV20-1	TRBD1	15	TRBJ1-3	TGCAGTGCTAGGGAATCGACAGGGGATGGAAACACCATATATTTT	CSARESTGDGNTIYF
NA	TRBV29-1	TRBD1	15	TRBJ1-2	TGCAGCGTTGAAGGGGCAGGGGGCAAAAACTATGGCTACACCTTC	CSVEGAGGKNYGYTF
few	TRBV7-2	NA	15	TRBJ1-2	TGTGCCAGCAGCTTAATGAGCGGGGGCGGAGGTGGCTACACCTTC	CASSLMSGGGGGYTF
NA	TRBV29-1	NA	13	TRBJ1-1	TGCAGCGTGAGAGGATCAAGGAACACTGAAGCTTTCTTT	CSVRGSRNTEAFF
few	TRBV7-9	TRBD2	16	TRBJ2-3	TGTGCCAGCAGCTCCTGGACTAGACGGCGCACAGATACGCAGTATTTT	CASSSWTRRRTDTQYF
NA	TRBV2	NA	13	TRBJ1-5	TGTGCCAGCAGTGAAGGACCGAATCAGCCCCAGCATTTT	CASSEGPNQPQHF
once	TRBV6-2/TRBV6-3	NA	14	TRBJ1-2	TGTGCCAGCAGTACCCTTCGACAAATCTATGGCTACACCTTC	CASSTLRQIYGYTF
NA	TRBV7-9	TRBD1	14	TRBJ1-3	TGTGCCAGCAGCTTGAGGGGGCTCGGAAACACCATATATTTT	CASSLRGLGNTIYF